The clone carrying this TCR beta chain showed up many times. This sample was taken from a study of response to subunit inactivated influenza vaccine. TCRdb re-analysed the RT-PCR reads in MiXCR, keeping a single row per CDR3 protein. This sample has 550,000 to 800,000 distinct CDR3 sequences; around 13% occur once, and the top ten carry 5.5% to 7%. Germline V gene sequence: CDR1 LGHDT, CDR2 YNNKEL (reference sequence). The CDR3 spans 14 residues. Deletions cut 0 bases from V and 2 bases from J, with 8 bases between. The V and J genes are TRBV3-1 and TRBJ2-7; no clear D gene. Sample: PBMCs from blood, taken approximately 15 days before vaccination. The TCR originated in a man aged 50 or older who received an inactivated influenza vaccine. The CDR3 region is CASSQEPGTYEQYF. CDR3 DNA: TGTGCCAGCAGCCAAGAACCCGGAACCTACGAGCAGTACTTC.